These 16 T cell receptor beta chains came from one sample sequenced in a study of PD-1 blockade in classical Hodgkin lymphoma. As for time point: cycle 4 day 1 (C4D1), after more than 5 weeks of nivolumab. With no exception, relapse followed autologous stem cell transplantation in all patients, and brentuximab vedotin exposure varied. Generated by immunoSEQ multiplex PCR, the TCRdb table keeps only in-frame clones and is missing some. The profile covers 90,000 to 100,000 clones, with just under 80% appearing a single time and 9.4% taken by the ten largest. Source: peripheral blood mononuclear cells (PBMCs), taken before the fourth cycle of nivolumab. All receptors derive from a human donor with classical Hodgkin lymphoma.

V usage is TRBV2 and J usage is TRBJ1-2; no definite D call. CDR1 is SNHLY, CDR2 FYNNEI, per germline. The CDR3 length is 15 residues. V was clipped by 3 bases and J by 0 bases, with 11 bases between them. CDR3 in amino acids: CASSEFMGTNYGYTF. The CDR3 DNA sequence: TGTGCCAGCAGTGAGTTCATGGGGACTAACTATGGCTACACCTTC.

This clone was recorded only once. V usage is TRBV7-9 and J usage is TRBJ2-5, with D perhaps assigned TRBD1 or TRBD2 (5 bases each). Trimming shortened V by 1 base and J by 3 bases, and 12 bases separated the two germline ends. Germline CDR1 reads SEHNR; CDR2 reads FQNEAQ (reference sequence). This CDR3 region has 15 residues. CDR3 sequence (DNA): TGTGCCAGCAGCTTAGTGCCGGGGCGGGAAGAGACCCAGTACTTC. This sequence encodes CASSLVPGREETQYF.

The rearrangement links TRBV5-6 to TRBJ1-2; 9 bases fit TRBD1. CDR1 is SGHDT and CDR2 is YYEEEE in the germline V gene. The CDR3 length is 13 residues. Trimming took 4 bases from V and 4 from J; bases not matched to a gene: 2. CDR3: CASSPGQGYGYTF. CDR3 nucleotide sequence: TGTGCCAGCAGCCCGGGACAGGGCTATGGCTACACCTTC.

The chain has TRBV6-5 and TRBJ2-5; D is unclear. The CDR3 totals 13 residues. Trimming left V 5 bases short and J 2 bases short, with 9 bases between. The germline CDR1 and CDR2 sequences are MNHEY and SVGAGI. The chain's CDR3 is CASSRWSQETQYF. The CDR3 nucleotides read TGTGCCAGCAGTCGATGGTCACAAGAGACCCAGTACTTC.

The gene calls are TRBV4-3 and TRBJ1-1, with 9 positions matching TRBD1. Germline values: CDR1 LGHNA, CDR2 YSLEER. This CDR3 spans 14 amino acids. The V segment lost 0 bases and the J segment 6 bases; nucleotides outside the gene matches: 2. The CDR3: CASSQEDRGAEAFF. Written as DNA, the CDR3 is TGCGCCAGCAGCCAAGAGGACAGGGGCGCTGAAGCTTTCTTT.

The gene calls are TRBV18 and TRBJ1-4; 10 bases are shared with TRBD1. The V gene end was trimmed by 6 bases and the J gene end by 7 bases; junction bases not matched to a gene: 2. Germline V CDR1 and CDR2: KGHSH, LQKENI. The CDR3 extends over 13 amino acids. Here the CDR3 DNA reads TGTGCCAGCTCTCGGGACAGGGGTGAAAAACTGTTTTTT. This gives the protein CASSRDRGEKLFF.

Comment on this clone: This sample includes further DNA sequences coding for the same CDR3. This chain joins TRBV6-5 and TRBJ1-6; D gene ambiguous. Trimming removed 6 bases at V and 10 bases at J, with 13 bases between. Looked up from germline, CDR1 is MNHEY and CDR2 is SVGAGI. CDR3 length: 13 residues. DNA for the CDR3: TGTGCCAGCAGCCGGTGGAGAGGGTCACCCCTCCACTTT. Translating gives CASSRWRGSPLHF.

V gene TRBV10-3 combines with J gene TRBJ2-2; 11 bases line up with TRBD2. Trimming removed 4 bases from V and 5 bases from J; junction bases left unmatched: 3. This CDR3 contains 15 residues. Per germline, CDR1 ENHRY and CDR2 SYGVKD. CDR3 nucleotides: TGTGCCATCAGTGTGACTAGCGGGGTAACCGGGGAGCTGTTTTTT. Amino acids: CAISVTSGVTGELFF.

This clone came up a few times. This chain connects TRBV27 to TRBJ1-5; D possibly corresponds to TRBD1 (6 bases). This CDR3 has 20 residues. V lost 0 bases, J lost 3 bases, and 24 bases lay in between. Looked up from germline, CDR1 is MNHEY and CDR2 is SMNVEV (reference sequence). CDR3 DNA: TGTGCCAGCAGTTTATCAGGGGGGCATCGGTCTTGGGGAATCAATCAGCCCCAGCATTTT. It yields the protein CASSLSGGHRSWGINQPQHF.

This chain joins TRBV7-3 and TRBJ2-1; TRBD2 agrees at 11 bases. The CDR3 covers 18 residues. CDR1 is SGHTA, CDR2 FQGTGA, per germline. Trimming removed 3 bases from V and 1 base from J; junction bases left unmatched: 8. CDR3 sequence (DNA): TGTGCCAGCAGCTTTCCTAGCGGGGGGAGTTTTTCCTACAATGAGCAGTTCTTC. Protein sequence: CASSFPSGGSFSYNEQFF.

This clone appeared once. The genes are TRBV18 and TRBJ2-7; 11 bases are shared with TRBD1. Germline CDR1 KGHSH, CDR2 LQKENI. CDR3 length: 14 amino acids. Trimming took 4 bases from V and 5 from J; bases not matched to a gene: 4. The CDR3 DNA reads as TGTGCCAGCTCACTGGGACAGGGGGAGCACGAGCAGTACTTC. Translation gives CASSLGQGEHEQYF.

This clone occurred once. The V gene is TRBV19, the J gene TRBJ2-5, with 9 positions matching TRBD2. V lost 5 bases to trimming and J lost 1 base; unmatched junction nucleotides: 2. Germline CDR1 is LNHDA and CDR2 is SQIVND (reference sequence). The CDR3 spans 14 residues. CDR3 sequence: CASSGAGGQETQYF. In DNA form, the CDR3 reads TGTGCCAGTAGTGGAGCGGGGGGCCAAGAGACCCAGTACTTC. Based on the CDR3 plus reference TRBV19 and TRBJ2-5, the full variable domain is DGGITQSPKYLFRKEGQNVTLSCEQNLNHDAMYWYRQDPGQGLRLIYYSQIVNDFQKGDIAEGYSVSREKKESFPLTVTSAQKNPTAFYLCASSGAGGQETQYFGPGTRLLVL.

This rearrangement joins TRBV7-2 to TRBJ2-3, with D perhaps TRBD2 (6 bases). This CDR3 region has 15 residues. CDR1 and CDR2 (germline): SGHTA, FQGNSA. Trimming took 1 base from V and 2 from J, leaving 10 bases between them. The CDR3 coding sequence is TGTGCCAGCAGCTTAGTTGCGGGAACCACAGATACGCAGTATTTT. As protein: CASSLVAGTTDTQYF.

The chain is built from TRBV6-5 and TRBJ2-6; D call uncertain. The ends were cut back, 6 bases at V and 4 bases at J, with 10 bases in the middle. Germline V gene sequence: CDR1 MNHEY, CDR2 SVGAGI. There are 14 residues in the CDR3. For the CDR3, the DNA is TGTGCCAGCAGAGCCCCCGCGGGGGCCAACGTCCTGACTTTC. It specifies CASRAPAGANVLTF.

The V and J genes are TRBV7-3 and TRBJ2-5, with D tentatively TRBD1 or TRBD2 (5 bases each). This CDR3 region has 14 residues. Trimming cost V 5 bases and J 1 base, with 11 bases left between them. Germline V lookup: CDR1 SGHTA, CDR2 FQGTGA. DNA for the CDR3: TGTGCCAGCAGCCTGGGACCTCTCCAAGAGACCCAGTACTTC. Its translation is CASSLGPLQETQYF.

The V gene is TRBV18, the J gene TRBJ2-7; D may be TRBD1 (5 bases). V was trimmed by 0 bases and J by 4 bases, leaving 10 bases between them. Germline V gene data show CDR1 as KGHSH and CDR2 as LQKENI. The CDR3 runs to 14 residues. DNA for the CDR3: TGTGCCAGCTCACCACCCCACGACAGATACGAGCAGTACTTC. It is translated as CASSPPHDRYEQYF.